This T cell receptor (beta chain) was profiled in a study of shared clonotypes between healthy human individuals. Naive CD8 populations comprised CD45RO-negative cells positively selected for CCR7, excluding terminally differentiated effector memory CD45RA+ cells. The CDR3 is 13 residues long. V gave up 8 bases and J gave up 3 bases; unmatched junction bases: 6. Germline CDR1 is LNHDA and CDR2 is SQIVND (reference sequence). Profiled with immunoSEQ multiplex PCR; TCRdb holds only in-frame clones, not every one. This table has some 600,000 clones, around 96% appearing once. The sequence came from a woman in her twenties or thirties in good health. This rearrangement joins TRBV19 to TRBJ2-7, with TRBD1 matching 8 bases. Sequenced: naive CD8+ T cells sorted from blood. This chain's CDR3 is CASGTGRGYEQYF. The CDR3 region has the DNA TGTGCCAGTGGGACAGGTAGGGGCTACGAGCAGTACTTC.